This T cell receptor beta chain was sequenced for a study of technical replicates of blood from a handful of donors. The method was immunoSEQ multiplex PCR; TCRdb's version includes in-frame clones alone and lacks a portion of them. The sample yields more than 60,000 clones, approximately 90% seen once. The length of the CDR3 is 13 residues. V dropped 3 bases and J dropped 4 bases, with 6 bases sitting between them. CDR1 and CDR2 (germline): SGHAT, FQNNGV. The clonotype originates from a human donor in good health. Some clones in this sample may be carry-over from other donors' samples. The sample was PBMCs. V usage is TRBV11-2 and J usage is TRBJ2-2, with D tentatively TRBD1 (5 bases). CDR3 amino acids: CASSFDSTGELFF. CDR3 DNA sequence: TGTGCCAGCAGCTTCGACAGCACCGGGGAGCTGTTTTTT.